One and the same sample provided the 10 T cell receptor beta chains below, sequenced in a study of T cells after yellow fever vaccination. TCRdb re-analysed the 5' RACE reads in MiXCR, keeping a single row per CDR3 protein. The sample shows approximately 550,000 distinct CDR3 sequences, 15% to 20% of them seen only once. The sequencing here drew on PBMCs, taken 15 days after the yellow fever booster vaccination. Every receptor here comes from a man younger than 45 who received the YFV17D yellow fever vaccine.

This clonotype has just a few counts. In DNA form, the CDR3 reads TGTGCCAGTAGTATATTTGGGACGGCCTATAATTCACCCCTCCACTTT. Its protein product is CASSIFGTAYNSPLHF. V and J are TRBV19 and TRBJ1-6, with a tentative D call TRBD1 (5 bases). Looked up from germline, CDR1 is LNHDA and CDR2 is SQIVND (reference sequence). Trimming cost V 2 bases and J 2 bases, with 10 bases left between them. The CDR3 contains 16 residues.

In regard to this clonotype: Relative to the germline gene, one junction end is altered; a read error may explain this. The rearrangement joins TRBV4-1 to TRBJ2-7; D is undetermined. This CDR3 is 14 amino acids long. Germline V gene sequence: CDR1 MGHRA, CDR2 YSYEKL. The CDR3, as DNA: TGCGCCAGCAGACAAGCAGATGGCTCCTACGAGCAGTACTTC. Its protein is CASRQADGSYEQYF.

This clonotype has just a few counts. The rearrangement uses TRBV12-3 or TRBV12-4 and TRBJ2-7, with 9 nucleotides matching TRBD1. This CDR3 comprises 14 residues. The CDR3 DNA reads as TGTGCTACGGGGATAGGGACAGGGCCCTACGAGCAGTACTTC. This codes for CATGIGTGPYEQYF.

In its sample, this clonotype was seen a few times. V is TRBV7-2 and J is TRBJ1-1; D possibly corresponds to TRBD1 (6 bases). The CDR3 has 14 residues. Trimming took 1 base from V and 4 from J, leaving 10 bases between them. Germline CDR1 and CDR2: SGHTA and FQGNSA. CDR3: CASSLVGGATEAFF. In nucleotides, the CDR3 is TGTGCCAGCAGCTTAGTAGGGGGGGCCACTGAAGCTTTCTTT.

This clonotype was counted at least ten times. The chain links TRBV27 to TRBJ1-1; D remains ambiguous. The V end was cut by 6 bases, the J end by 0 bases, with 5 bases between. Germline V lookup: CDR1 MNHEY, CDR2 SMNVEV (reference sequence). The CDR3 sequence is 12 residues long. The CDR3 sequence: CASRTVNTEAFF. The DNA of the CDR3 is TGTGCCAGCAGAACCGTGAACACTGAAGCTTTCTTT.

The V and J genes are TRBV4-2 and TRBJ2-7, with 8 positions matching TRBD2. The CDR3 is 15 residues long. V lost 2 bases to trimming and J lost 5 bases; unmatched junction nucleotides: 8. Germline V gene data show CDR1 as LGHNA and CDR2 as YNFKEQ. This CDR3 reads CASSQKAGGIDEQYF. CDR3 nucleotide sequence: TGTGCCAGCAGCCAAAAGGCGGGAGGAATCGACGAGCAGTACTTC.

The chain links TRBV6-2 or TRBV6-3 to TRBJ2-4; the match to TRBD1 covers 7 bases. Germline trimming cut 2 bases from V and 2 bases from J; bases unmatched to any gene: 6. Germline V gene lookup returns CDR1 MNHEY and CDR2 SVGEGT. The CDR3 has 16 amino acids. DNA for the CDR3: TGTGCCAGCAGTTACCCTAGACAGGGTTCCAAAAACATTCAGTACTTC. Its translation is CASSYPRQGSKNIQYF.

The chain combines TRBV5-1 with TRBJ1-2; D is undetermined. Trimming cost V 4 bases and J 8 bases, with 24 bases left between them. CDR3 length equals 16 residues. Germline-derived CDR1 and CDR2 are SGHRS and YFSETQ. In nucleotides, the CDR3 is TGCGCCAGCAGCCAGACCGGGCGAACAATCCAAGGGGGCTACACCTTC. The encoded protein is CASSQTGRTIQGGYTF.

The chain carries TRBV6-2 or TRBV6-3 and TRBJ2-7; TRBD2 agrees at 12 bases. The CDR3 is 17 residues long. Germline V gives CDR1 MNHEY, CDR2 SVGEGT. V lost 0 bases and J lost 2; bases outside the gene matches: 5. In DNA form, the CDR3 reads TGTGCCAGCAGTTACTCCACAAGACTAGCGGGAGCCTACGAGCAGTACTTC. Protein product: CASSYSTRLAGAYEQYF.

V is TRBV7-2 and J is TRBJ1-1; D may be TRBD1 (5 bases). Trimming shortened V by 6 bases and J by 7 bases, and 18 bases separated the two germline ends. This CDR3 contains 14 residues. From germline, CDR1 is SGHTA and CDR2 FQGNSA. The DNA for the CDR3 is TGTGCCAGCAGTCGCGGATGGTCTAGGGGTGAAGCTTTCTTT. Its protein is CASSRGWSRGEAFF.